Presented here are 26 T cell receptor beta chains from one specimen sequenced in a study of radiotherapy plus CTLA-4 blockade in lung cancer. Data came from immunoSEQ multiplex PCR; TCRdb stores just in-frame clones and leaves some out. The sample includes approximately 110,000 clones, over 65% of them seen just once. The source was peripheral blood, collected from a patient treated with radiotherapy plus ipilimumab. The receptors derive from a human donor with non-small cell lung cancer that progressed on radiotherapy plus ipilimumab. Some clones in this sample may be carry-over from other donors' samples.

J is TRBJ1-2 and V is TRBV5-1; D call uncertain. The V end was cut by 0 bases, the J end by 4 bases, with 10 bases between. The V gene's germline CDR1 is SGHRS and CDR2 YFSETQ. This CDR3 comprises 14 residues. The CDR3 is CASSLDAGSYGYTF. The CDR3 nucleotides are TGCGCCAGCAGCTTGGATGCAGGCAGCTATGGCTACACCTTC. Supplemented by reference TRBV5-1 and TRBJ1-2, the full variable domain reads KAGVTQTPRYLIKTRGQQVTLSCSPISGHRSVSWYQQTPGQGLQFLFEYFSETQRNKGNFPGRFSGRQFSNSRSEMNVSTLELGDSALYLCASSLDAGSYGYTFGSGTRLTVV.

V and J are TRBV6-5 and TRBJ1-1; 9 bases align to TRBD1. Trimming cost V 2 bases and J 5 bases; bases outside gene matches: 6. Germline V CDR1 and CDR2: MNHEY, SVGAGI. This CDR3 has 15 amino acids. The CDR3 region has the DNA TGTGCCAGCAGTTACCATACAGGGGGCGCTACTGAAGCTTTCTTT. This translates into CASSYHTGGATEAFF.

The rearrangement joins TRBV28 to TRBJ1-2, with a possible D match to TRBD1 (6 bases). Germline V CDR1 and CDR2: MDHEN, SYDVKM. The germline V and J ends were trimmed by 6 bases and 5 bases, with 31 bases remaining between them. The CDR3 is 19 residues long. The CDR3 here is CASSLGTLTGGQGQYGYTF. The CDR3 nucleotides read TGTGCCAGCAGCTTGGGGACTTTAACGGGGGGACAAGGGCAATATGGCTACACCTTC.

The rearrangement links TRBV5-4 to TRBJ2-5; 8 nucleotides line up with TRBD2. Germline-derived CDR1 and CDR2 are SGHNT and YYREEE (reference sequence). The CDR3 consists of 15 residues. Trimming cost V 2 bases and J 5 bases; bases outside gene matches: 8. The CDR3 DNA reads TGTGCCAGCAGCTTAGCCGGGGGGGCCGAGGAGACCCAGTACTTC. This translates into CASSLAGGAEETQYF.

The rearrangement uses TRBV9 and TRBJ1-1; perhaps TRBD1 as D (6 bases). The V gene's germline CDR1 is SGDLS and CDR2 YYNGEE. The CDR3 length is 13 residues. Deletions cut 3 bases from V and 6 bases from J, with 12 bases between. This CDR3 is CASSGISGAEAFF. The CDR3 region has the DNA TGTGCCAGCAGCGGGATTTCAGGGGCTGAAGCTTTCTTT. The variable domain in full, completed from reference TRBV9 and TRBJ1-1, reads DSGVTQTPKHLITATGQRVTLRCSPRSGDLSVYWYQQSLDQGLQFLIQYYNGEERAKGNILERFSAQQFPDLHSELNLSSLELGDSALYFCASSGISGAEAFFGQGTRLTVV.

The chain combines TRBV5-6 with TRBJ1-2; D gene unclear. The germline V and J ends were trimmed by 2 bases and 10 bases, with 12 bases remaining between them. This CDR3 region has 12 residues. Germline CDR1 is SGHDT and CDR2 is YYEEEE. The CDR3 reads CASSLDKVLYTF. The CDR3 nucleotides read TGTGCCAGCAGCTTAGACAAAGTCCTCTACACCTTC.

The rearrangement links TRBV19 to TRBJ1-5, with a weak D call TRBD1 (5 bases). Germline-derived CDR1 and CDR2 are LNHDA and SQIVND (reference sequence). The CDR3 runs 16 residues. With 1 base removed from V and 1 base from J, the gap between germline ends came to 11 bases. The CDR3 loop is CASSIGLQASNQPQHF. Here the CDR3 DNA reads TGTGCCAGTAGTATAGGATTACAGGCCAGCAATCAGCCCCAGCATTTT.

The V call is TRBV4-1, the J call TRBJ1-3, with D possibly TRBD1 on 6 matching bases. The CDR3 runs 18 residues. Between the trimmed V and J ends, which lost 4 bases and 3 bases, there was a span of 22 bases. Germline loops: CDR1 MGHRA, CDR2 YSYEKL. The CDR3 region is CASSLTTPGGAYGNTIYF. The CDR3 DNA reads TGCGCCAGCAGCCTCACCACCCCCGGGGGCGCTTATGGAAACACCATATATTTT.

This rearrangement joins TRBV19 to TRBJ1-2, with TRBD1 matching 9 bases. The trim removed 1 base at V and 6 bases at J, leaving 12 bases unmatched. The CDR3 length is 17 residues. The germline CDR1 and CDR2 sequences are LNHDA and SQIVND (reference sequence). The DNA for the CDR3 is TGTGCCAGTAGTATAGGGGACAGGGAGGGGTATATTGATGGCTACACCTTC. This translates into CASSIGDREGYIDGYTF.

The gene calls are TRBV11-3 and TRBJ2-7; 7 bases map to TRBD1. From germline, CDR1 is SGHNT and CDR2 YENEEA. This CDR3 has 11 amino acids. V lost 5 bases to trimming and J lost 5 bases; unmatched junction nucleotides: 0. The DNA for the CDR3 is TGTGCCAGCAGCGACAGGGACGAGCAGTACTTC. The encoded protein is CASSDRDEQYF.

This chain joins TRBV5-1 and TRBJ2-1; unclear D gene. V was trimmed by 0 bases and J by 6 bases, leaving 13 bases between them. The CDR3 length is 15 residues. The germline gives CDR1 SGHRS, CDR2 YFSETQ. DNA for the CDR3: TGCGCCAGCAGCTTGGAACCAGTCCAAGGCAATGAGCAGTTCTTC. Amino acid sequence: CASSLEPVQGNEQFF.

The V call is TRBV9, the J call TRBJ2-7; 10 bases fit TRBD1. CDR3 length: 14 residues. The germline gives CDR1 SGDLS, CDR2 YYNGEE. After removal of 3 bases from V and 2 bases from J, the junction contained 2 bases not matched to a gene. The CDR3 here is CASSEGQGAYEQYF. The CDR3 DNA reads TGTGCCAGCAGCGAAGGACAGGGGGCCTACGAGCAGTACTTC.

V gene TRBV10-3 combines with J gene TRBJ2-2; 7 bases are a match to TRBD1. Germline loops: CDR1 ENHRY, CDR2 SYGVKD. The CDR3 consists of 14 residues. Trimming took 7 bases from V and 4 from J; bases not matched to a gene: 6. CDR3 nucleotides: TGTGCCATCAAGCACACAGGGGCCACCGGGGAGCTGTTTTTT. This sequence encodes CAIKHTGATGELFF.

This clone was recorded a few times. The chain uses TRBV4-3 and TRBJ1-6; D uncertain. CDR1 is LGHNA, CDR2 YSLEER, per germline. The CDR3 spans 12 residues. The V end lost 0 bases, the J end lost 9 bases, and 3 bases lay between the germline ends. CDR3 sequence (DNA): TGCGCCAGCAGCCAAGATGCTTCACCCCTCCACTTT. Translation gives CASSQDASPLHF.

Here the CDR3 reads CASRLRGQGNTEAFF. Written as DNA, the CDR3 is TGTGCCAGCAGGCTCAGGGGGCAGGGGAACACTGAAGCTTTCTTT. The chain couples TRBV6-5 to TRBJ1-1, with 8 bases matching TRBD1. The germline gives CDR1 MNHEY, CDR2 SVGAGI. The CDR3 extends over 15 amino acids. The trim removed 6 bases at V and 1 base at J, leaving 7 bases unmatched.

In the case of this clone: The same CDR3 also results from other DNA sequences found in this sample. The chain recombines TRBV2 with TRBJ1-6; unclear D gene. V was trimmed by 7 bases and J by 0 bases, leaving 10 bases between them. The CDR3 is 15 amino acids. Germline V gene lookup returns CDR1 SNHLY and CDR2 FYNNEI. CDR3 DNA sequence: TGTGCCAGCACCGGTGGGAGCTCCTATAATTCACCCCTCCACTTT. Encoded protein: CASTGGSSYNSPLHF.

The chain is built from TRBV6-6 and TRBJ1-2; D gene ambiguous. The CDR3 extends over 10 amino acids. The V end lost 5 bases, the J end lost 9 bases, and 7 bases lay between the germline ends. The germline V gene encodes CDR1 MNHNY and CDR2 SVGAGI (reference sequence). CDR3 in amino acids: CASSEWSYTF. The CDR3 DNA reads as TGTGCCAGCAGTGAATGGAGCTACACCTTC.

The count of this clone is one. The V call is TRBV19, the J call TRBJ2-1; possibly TRBD2 for D (5 bases). CDR3 length: 17 amino acids. Germline V CDR1 and CDR2: LNHDA, SQIVND (reference sequence). Deletions cut 3 bases from V and 8 bases from J, with 23 bases between. CDR3 in DNA: TGTGCCAGTAGTATGGCACGGCCGGGGAAACGAACCGATGAGCAGTTCTTC. It translates to CASSMARPGKRTDEQFF. Full variable domain (remainder filled in from reference TRBV19 and TRBJ2-1): DGGITQSPKYLFRKEGQNVTLSCEQNLNHDAMYWYRQDPGQGLRLIYYSQIVNDFQKGDIAEGYSVSREKKESFPLTVTSAQKNPTAFYLCASSMARPGKRTDEQFFGPGTRLTVL.

The J gene is TRBJ2-1, the V gene TRBV6-4; 7 bases fit TRBD2. This CDR3 spans 14 amino acids. Germline CDR1 reads MRHNA; CDR2 reads SNTAGT. V lost 2 bases to trimming and J lost 8 bases; unmatched junction nucleotides: 6. This CDR3 reads CASSDNRLADEQFF. The CDR3 DNA sequence: TGTGCCAGCAGTGACAACCGACTAGCTGATGAGCAGTTCTTC.

The V gene is TRBV4-1, the J gene TRBJ1-1; no clear D. The V end lost 0 bases, the J end lost 0 bases, and 11 bases lay between the germline ends. Germline assignment: CDR1 MGHRA and CDR2 YSYEKL. The CDR3 spans 16 residues. Here the CDR3 reads CASSQEIGQMNTEAFF. The CDR3 DNA is TGCGCCAGCAGCCAAGAAATAGGCCAGATGAACACTGAAGCTTTCTTT.

This chain uses TRBV29-1 with TRBJ2-1; 8 bases fit TRBD1. Germline V gene sequence: CDR1 SQVTM, CDR2 ANQGSEA. The junction had 14 bases not matched to a gene; V was cut back by 7 bases and J by 6 bases. The CDR3 has 15 residues. In DNA form, the CDR3 reads TGCAGCGGAGATAAGGGACAGGAGCTAACCAATGAGCAGTTCTTC. Its translation: CSGDKGQELTNEQFF.

The chain joins TRBV9 to TRBJ2-2; 7 nucleotides agree with TRBD1. The CDR3 loop spans 15 amino acids. CDR1 and CDR2 (germline): SGDLS, YYNGEE. The V and J ends lost 2 bases and 6 bases, in that order; junction bases with no gene match: 7. The CDR3 here is CASSVEDRPPGELFF. In DNA form, the CDR3 reads TGTGCCAGCAGCGTGGAGGACAGGCCCCCCGGGGAGCTGTTTTTT. The whole variable domain, remainder taken from reference TRBV9 and TRBJ2-2, is DSGVTQTPKHLITATGQRVTLRCSPRSGDLSVYWYQQSLDQGLQFLIQYYNGEERAKGNILERFSAQQFPDLHSELNLSSLELGDSALYFCASSVEDRPPGELFFGEGSRLTVL.

The chain employs TRBV19 and TRBJ2-7; 12 nucleotides match TRBD2. This CDR3 is built from 15 residues. Germline lookup yields CDR1 LNHDA and CDR2 SQIVND (reference sequence). J lost 2 bases, V lost 6 bases, and 5 bases had no gene match. The CDR3 protein is CASSRLAGGPYEQYF. In DNA form, the CDR3 reads TGTGCCAGTAGCCGTCTAGCGGGGGGGCCCTACGAGCAGTACTTC. Supplemented by reference TRBV19 and TRBJ2-7, the full variable domain reads DGGITQSPKYLFRKEGQNVTLSCEQNLNHDAMYWYRQDPGQGLRLIYYSQIVNDFQKGDIAEGYSVSREKKESFPLTVTSAQKNPTAFYLCASSRLAGGPYEQYFGPGTRLTVT.

The chain employs TRBV7-3 and TRBJ2-5; weak D call: TRBD1 (6 bases). The CDR3 has 14 residues. With 4 bases removed from V and 7 bases from J, the gap between germline ends came to 16 bases. CDR1 is SGHTA, CDR2 FQGTGA, per germline. CDR3 sequence reads: CASSSKQGIGTQYF. The CDR3 DNA reads TGTGCCAGCAGCTCAAAACAGGGTATTGGGACCCAGTACTTC.

About this clone itself: The junction differs from germline at one of its ends, possibly a read error. This chain links TRBV7-2 with TRBJ2-1; no reliable D call. The germline gives CDR1 SGHTA, CDR2 FQGNSA. The CDR3 has 13 residues. CDR3 bases: TGTGCCAGCAGCGGGGAAGAGGTGACCCCCCAAATCTTC. The encoded protein is CASSGEEVTPQIF.

The chain employs TRBV6-5 and TRBJ2-7; D gene ambiguous. This CDR3 contains 14 residues. Germline lookup yields CDR1 MNHEY and CDR2 SVGAGI. V was pared by 0 bases and J by 2 bases, with 8 bases between. DNA of the CDR3: TGTGCCAGCAGTTACTCAGGTCTGGCCTACGAGCAGTACTTC. Its protein product is CASSYSGLAYEQYF.